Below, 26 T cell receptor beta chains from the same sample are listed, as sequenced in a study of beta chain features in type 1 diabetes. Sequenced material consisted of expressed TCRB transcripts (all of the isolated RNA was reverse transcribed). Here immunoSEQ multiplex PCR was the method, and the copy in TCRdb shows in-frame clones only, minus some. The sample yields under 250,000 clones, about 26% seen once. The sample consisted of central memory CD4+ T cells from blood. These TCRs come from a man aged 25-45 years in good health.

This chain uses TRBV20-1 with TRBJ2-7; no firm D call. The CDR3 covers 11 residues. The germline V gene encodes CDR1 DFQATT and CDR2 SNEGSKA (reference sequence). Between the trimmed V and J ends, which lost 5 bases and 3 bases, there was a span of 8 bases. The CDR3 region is CSAEAGYEQYF. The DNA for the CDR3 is TGCAGTGCTGAGGCAGGCTACGAGCAGTACTTC.

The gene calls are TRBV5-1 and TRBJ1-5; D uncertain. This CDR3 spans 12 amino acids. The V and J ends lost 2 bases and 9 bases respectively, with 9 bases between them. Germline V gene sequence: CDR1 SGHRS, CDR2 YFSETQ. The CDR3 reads CASSFDRGPQHF. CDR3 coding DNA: TGCGCCAGCAGCTTCGACCGAGGGCCCCAGCATTTT.

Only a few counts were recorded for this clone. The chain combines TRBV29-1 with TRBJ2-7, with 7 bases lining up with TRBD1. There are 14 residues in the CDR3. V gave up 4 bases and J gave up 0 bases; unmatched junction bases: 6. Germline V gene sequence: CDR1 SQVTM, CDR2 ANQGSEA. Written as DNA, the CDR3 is TGCAGCGTTGTAGGGACAGTTAACTCCTACGAGCAGTACTTC. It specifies CSVVGTVNSYEQYF.

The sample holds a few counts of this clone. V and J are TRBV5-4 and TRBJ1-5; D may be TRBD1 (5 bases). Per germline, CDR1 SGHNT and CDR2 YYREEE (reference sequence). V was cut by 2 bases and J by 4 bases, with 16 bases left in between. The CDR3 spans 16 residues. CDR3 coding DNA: TGTGCCAGCAGCTTCAGGGACTTTGGGCCGAATCAGCCCCAGCATTTT. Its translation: CASSFRDFGPNQPQHF.

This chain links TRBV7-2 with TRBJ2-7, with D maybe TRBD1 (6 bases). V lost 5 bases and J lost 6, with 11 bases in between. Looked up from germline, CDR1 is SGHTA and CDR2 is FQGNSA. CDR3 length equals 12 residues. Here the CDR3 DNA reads TGTGCCAGCAGCGCCCGCAGGGGCGAGCAGTACTTC. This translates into CASSARRGEQYF.

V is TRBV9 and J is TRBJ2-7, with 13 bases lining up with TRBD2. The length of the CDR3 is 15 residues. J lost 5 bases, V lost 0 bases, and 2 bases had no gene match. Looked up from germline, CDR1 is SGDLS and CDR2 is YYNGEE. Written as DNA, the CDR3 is TGTGCCAGCAGCGTAGCTACTAGCGGGAGGGACGAGCAGTACTTC. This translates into CASSVATSGRDEQYF.

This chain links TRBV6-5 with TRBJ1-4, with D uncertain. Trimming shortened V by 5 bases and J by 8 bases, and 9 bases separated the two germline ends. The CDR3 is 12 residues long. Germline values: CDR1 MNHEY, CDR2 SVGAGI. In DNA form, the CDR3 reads TGTGCCAGCAGTCGGGGAGGGGAAAAACTGTTTTTT. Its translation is CASSRGGEKLFF.

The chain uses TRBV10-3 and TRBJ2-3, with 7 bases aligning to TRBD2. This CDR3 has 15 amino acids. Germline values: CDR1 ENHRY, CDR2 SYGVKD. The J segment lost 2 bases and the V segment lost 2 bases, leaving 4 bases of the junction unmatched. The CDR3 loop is CAISEKAGLTDTQYF. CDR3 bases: TGTGCCATCAGTGAGAAAGCGGGGCTCACAGATACGCAGTATTTT.

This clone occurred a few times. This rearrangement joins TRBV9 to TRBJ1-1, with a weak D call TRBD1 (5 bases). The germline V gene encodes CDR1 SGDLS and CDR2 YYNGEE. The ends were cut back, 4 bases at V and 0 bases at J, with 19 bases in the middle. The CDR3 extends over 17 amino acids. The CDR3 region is CASSPRDAYQMNTEAFF. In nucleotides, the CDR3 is TGTGCCAGCAGCCCAAGGGACGCTTACCAAATGAACACTGAAGCTTTCTTT.

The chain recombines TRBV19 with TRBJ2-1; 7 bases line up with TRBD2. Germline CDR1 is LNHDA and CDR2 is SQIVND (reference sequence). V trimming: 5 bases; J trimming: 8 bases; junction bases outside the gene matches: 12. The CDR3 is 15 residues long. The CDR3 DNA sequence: TGTGCCAGTAGTCTCGAGGGGAGGGCCCTCGATGAGCAGTTCTTC. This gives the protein CASSLEGRALDEQFF. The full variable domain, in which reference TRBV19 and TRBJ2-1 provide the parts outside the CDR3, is DGGITQSPKYLFRKEGQNVTLSCEQNLNHDAMYWYRQDPGQGLRLIYYSQIVNDFQKGDIAEGYSVSREKKESFPLTVTSAQKNPTAFYLCASSLEGRALDEQFFGPGTRLTVL.

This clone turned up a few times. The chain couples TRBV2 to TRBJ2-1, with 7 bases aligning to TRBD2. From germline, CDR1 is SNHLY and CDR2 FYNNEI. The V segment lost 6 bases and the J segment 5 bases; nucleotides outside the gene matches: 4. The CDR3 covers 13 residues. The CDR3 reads CASRLAEDNEQFF. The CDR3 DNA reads TGTGCCAGCAGGCTAGCGGAGGACAATGAGCAGTTCTTC.

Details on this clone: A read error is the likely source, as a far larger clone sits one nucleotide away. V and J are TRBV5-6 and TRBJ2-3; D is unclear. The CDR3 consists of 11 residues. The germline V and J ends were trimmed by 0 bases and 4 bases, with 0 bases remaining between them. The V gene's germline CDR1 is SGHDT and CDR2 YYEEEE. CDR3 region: CASSLADTQYF. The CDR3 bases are TGTGCCAGCAGCTTGGCAGATACGCAGTATTTT.

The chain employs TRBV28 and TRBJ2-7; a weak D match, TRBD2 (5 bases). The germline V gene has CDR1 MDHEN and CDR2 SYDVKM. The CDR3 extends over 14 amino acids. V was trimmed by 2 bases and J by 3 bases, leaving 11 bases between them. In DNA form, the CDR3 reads TGTGCCAGCAGTTTACGCCGAGGGCACTACGAGCAGTACTTC. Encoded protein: CASSLRRGHYEQYF. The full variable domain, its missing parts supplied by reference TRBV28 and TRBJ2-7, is DVKVTQSSRYLVKRTGEKVFLECVQDMDHENMFWYRQDPGLGLRLIYFSYDVKMKEKGDIPEGYSVSREKKERFSLILESASTNQTSMYLCASSLRRGHYEQYFGPGTRLTVT.

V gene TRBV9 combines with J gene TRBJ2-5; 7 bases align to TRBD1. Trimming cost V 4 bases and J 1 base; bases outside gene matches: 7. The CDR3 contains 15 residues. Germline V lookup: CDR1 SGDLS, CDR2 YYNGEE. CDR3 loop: CASSSIGTVQETQYF. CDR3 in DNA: TGTGCCAGCAGCTCAATCGGGACAGTCCAAGAGACCCAGTACTTC.

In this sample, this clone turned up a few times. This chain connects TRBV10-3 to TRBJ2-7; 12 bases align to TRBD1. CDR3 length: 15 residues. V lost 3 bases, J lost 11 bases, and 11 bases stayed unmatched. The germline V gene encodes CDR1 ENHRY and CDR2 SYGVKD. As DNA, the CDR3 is TGTGCCATCAGTGAACCCGGGACAGGGGGCACCGCCGAGTACTTC. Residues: CAISEPGTGGTAEYF.

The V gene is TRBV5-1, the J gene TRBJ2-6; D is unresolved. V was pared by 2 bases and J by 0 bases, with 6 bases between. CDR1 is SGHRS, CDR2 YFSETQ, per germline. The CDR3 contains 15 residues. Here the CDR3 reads CASSFSVSGANVLTF. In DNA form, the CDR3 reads TGCGCCAGCAGCTTCTCAGTCTCTGGGGCCAACGTCCTGACTTTC.

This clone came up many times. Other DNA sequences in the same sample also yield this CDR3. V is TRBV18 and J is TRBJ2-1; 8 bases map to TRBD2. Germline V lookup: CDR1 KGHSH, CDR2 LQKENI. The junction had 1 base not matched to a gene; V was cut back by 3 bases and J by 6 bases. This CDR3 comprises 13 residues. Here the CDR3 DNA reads TGTGCCAGCTCACCCGGGACTAGCAATGAGCAGTTCTTC. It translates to CASSPGTSNEQFF.

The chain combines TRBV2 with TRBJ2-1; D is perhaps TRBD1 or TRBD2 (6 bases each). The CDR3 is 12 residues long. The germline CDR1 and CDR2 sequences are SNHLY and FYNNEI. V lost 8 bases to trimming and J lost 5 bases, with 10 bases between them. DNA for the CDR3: TGTGCCAGCGTTAGGGGGGACAATGAGCAGTTCTTC. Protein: CASVRGDNEQFF.

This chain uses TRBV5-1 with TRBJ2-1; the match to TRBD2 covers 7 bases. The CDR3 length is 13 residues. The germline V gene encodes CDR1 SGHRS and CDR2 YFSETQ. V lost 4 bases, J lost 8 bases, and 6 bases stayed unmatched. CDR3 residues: CASSTGRGHEQFF. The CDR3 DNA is TGCGCCAGCAGCACGGGGAGGGGCCATGAGCAGTTCTTC.

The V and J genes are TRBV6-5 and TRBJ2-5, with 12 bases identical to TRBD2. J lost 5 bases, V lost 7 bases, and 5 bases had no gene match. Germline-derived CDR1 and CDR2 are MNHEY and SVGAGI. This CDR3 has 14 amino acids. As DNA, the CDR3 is TGTGCCAGCAAAACTAGCGGGGGGAGCGAGACCCAGTACTTC. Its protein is CASKTSGGSETQYF.

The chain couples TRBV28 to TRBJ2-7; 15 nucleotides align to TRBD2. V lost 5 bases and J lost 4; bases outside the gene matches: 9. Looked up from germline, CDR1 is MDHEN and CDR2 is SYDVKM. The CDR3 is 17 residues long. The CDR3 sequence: CASSPLGLAGGRYEQYF. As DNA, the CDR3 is TGTGCCAGCAGTCCCTTAGGACTAGCGGGAGGGCGGTACGAGCAGTACTTC.

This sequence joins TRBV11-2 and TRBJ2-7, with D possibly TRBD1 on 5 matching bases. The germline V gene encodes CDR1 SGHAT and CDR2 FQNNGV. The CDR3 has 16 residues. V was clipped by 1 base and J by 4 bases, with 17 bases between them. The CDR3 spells CASSLASGVGLYEQYF. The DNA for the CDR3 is TGTGCCAGCAGCTTAGCCTCTGGGGTGGGGCTATACGAGCAGTACTTC. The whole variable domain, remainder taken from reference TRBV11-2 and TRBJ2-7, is EAGVAQSPRYKIIEKRQSVAFWCNPISGHATLYWYQQILGQGPKLLIQFQNNGVVDDSQLPKDRFSAERLKGVDSTLKIQPAKLEDSAVYLCASSLASGVGLYEQYFGPGTRLTVT.

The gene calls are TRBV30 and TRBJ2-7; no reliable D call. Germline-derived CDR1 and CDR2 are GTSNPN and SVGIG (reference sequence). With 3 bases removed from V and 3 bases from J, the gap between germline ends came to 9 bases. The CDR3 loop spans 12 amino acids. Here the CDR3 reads CAWSRHLYEQYF. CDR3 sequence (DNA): TGTGCCTGGAGCAGGCATCTCTACGAGCAGTACTTC. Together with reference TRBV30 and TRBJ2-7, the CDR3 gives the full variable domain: SQTIHQWPATLVQPVGSPLSLECTVEGTSNPNLYWYRQAAGRGLQLLFYSVGIGQISSEVPQNLSASRPQDRQFILSSKKLLLSDSGFYLCAWSRHLYEQYFGPGTRLTVT.

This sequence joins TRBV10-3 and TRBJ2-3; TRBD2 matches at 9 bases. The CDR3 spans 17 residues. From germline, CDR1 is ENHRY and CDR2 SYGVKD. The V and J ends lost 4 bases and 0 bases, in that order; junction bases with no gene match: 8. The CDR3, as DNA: TGTGCCATCAGTGGGACTAGCGTTACCACTAGCACAGATACGCAGTATTTT. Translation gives CAISGTSVTTSTDTQYF.

The CDR3 DNA is TGTGCCAGCAGTTACGGGACAGGGATTAAAGAGACCCAGTACTTC. This sequence encodes CASSYGTGIKETQYF. The rearrangement links TRBV6-5 to TRBJ2-5; 9 bases align to TRBD1. With V trimmed by 2 bases and J by 3 bases, 4 bases remained unmatched. CDR3 length equals 15 residues. CDR1 is MNHEY, CDR2 SVGAGI, per germline.

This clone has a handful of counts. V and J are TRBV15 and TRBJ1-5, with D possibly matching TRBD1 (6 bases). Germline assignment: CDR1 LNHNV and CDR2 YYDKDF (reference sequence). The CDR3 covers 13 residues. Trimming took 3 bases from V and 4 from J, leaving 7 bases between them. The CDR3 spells CATSSTGNQPQHF. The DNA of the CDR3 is TGTGCCACCAGCAGCACAGGGAATCAGCCCCAGCATTTT.